The 21 T cell receptor beta chains below were found in one sample sequenced in a study of CD8 T cells in Susac syndrome. Reverse transcription of about 0.5 to 1 ug RNA used random hexamers. MiXCR, applied by TCRdb to the immunoSEQ multiplex PCR reads, yields one record per CDR3 protein. This table has around 81,000 distinct CDR3 sequences, about 93% appearing once. Material for sequencing was CD8+ T cells from PBMCs. Source of these receptors: a human donor with Susac syndrome.

The genes are TRBV7-2 and TRBJ2-7; 8 bases are a match to TRBD1. Germline values: CDR1 SGHTA, CDR2 FQGNSA. Trimming took 1 base from V and 2 from J; bases not matched to a gene: 4. This CDR3 region has 15 residues. The CDR3 DNA is TGTGCCAGCAGCTTAGGTGGACAGGGAACCTACGAGCAGTACTTC. This codes for CASSLGGQGTYEQYF.

The gene calls are TRBV5-4 and TRBJ2-5; possible D gene TRBD1, 5 bases. Germline assignment: CDR1 SGHNT and CDR2 YYREEE (reference sequence). There are 13 residues in the CDR3. V was pared by 1 base and J by 5 bases, with 9 bases between. Here the CDR3 DNA reads TGTGCCAGCAGCTTGCCAGGGCACGAGACCCAGTACTTC. It translates to CASSLPGHETQYF.

The chain combines TRBV14 with TRBJ2-7; TRBD2 agrees at 9 bases. The length of the CDR3 is 18 residues. Germline CDR1 reads SGHDN; CDR2 reads FVKESK. J gave up 4 bases and V 0 bases, and 13 bases lay outside the gene matches. In DNA form, the CDR3 reads TGTGCCAGCAGCCAAGAGGGGCCGTTGGTAGCGGGAGAGTACGAGCAGTACTTC. It translates to CASSQEGPLVAGEYEQYF. The full variable domain, in which reference TRBV14 and TRBJ2-7 provide the parts outside the CDR3, is EAGVTQFPSHSVIEKGQTVTLRCDPISGHDNLYWYRRVMGKEIKFLLHFVKESKQDESGMPNNRFLAERTGGTYSTLKVQPAELEDSGVYFCASSQEGPLVAGEYEQYFGPGTRLTVT.

This chain links TRBV7-9 with TRBJ2-5; possibly TRBD2 for D (5 bases). CDR1 SEHNR and CDR2 FQNEAQ come from the germline V gene (reference sequence). The CDR3 has 12 amino acids. Trimming stripped 5 bases from V and 3 bases from J, with 7 bases between. The CDR3 DNA sequence: TGTGCCAGCAGCCAAGCGGAAGAGACCCAGTACTTC. Its translation: CASSQAEETQYF.

The J gene is TRBJ2-7, the V gene TRBV7-9; D possibly corresponds to TRBD2 (7 bases). The germline CDR1 and CDR2 sequences are SEHNR and FQNEAQ (reference sequence). The V and J ends lost 5 bases and 3 bases respectively, with 17 bases between them. This CDR3 region has 15 residues. CDR3 in amino acids: CASSPRGRAIYEQYF. The CDR3, as DNA: TGTGCCAGCAGCCCGAGGGGGAGGGCGATCTACGAGCAGTACTTC.

The chain combines TRBV18 with TRBJ1-2, with D possibly being TRBD1 (5 bases). The CDR3 sequence is 16 residues long. Germline assignment: CDR1 KGHSH and CDR2 LQKENI. The ends were cut back, 2 bases at V and 8 bases at J, with 21 bases in the middle. The CDR3 loop reads CASSPATGLKEEGYTF. CDR3 DNA sequence: TGTGCCAGCTCACCAGCTACGGGACTCAAGGAAGAAGGCTACACCTTC.

This chain uses TRBV9 with TRBJ2-3, with 11 nucleotides matching TRBD2. Germline CDR1 reads SGDLS; CDR2 reads YYNGEE. J was trimmed by 10 bases and V by 6 bases; bases with no gene match: 10. The CDR3 covers 14 residues. This chain's CDR3 is CASTPLAGVVPQYF. CDR3 DNA sequence: TGTGCCAGCACCCCACTAGCGGGAGTTGTTCCGCAGTATTTT.

The chain carries TRBV5-6 and TRBJ2-5; D might be TRBD1 (6 bases). This CDR3 is built from 14 residues. Germline loops: CDR1 SGHDT, CDR2 YYEEEE. V was trimmed by 3 bases and J by 7 bases, leaving 16 bases between them. CDR3 in amino acids: CASSWIMSQGTQYF. The CDR3 DNA reads as TGTGCCAGCAGCTGGATAATGTCACAGGGGACCCAGTACTTC. Together with reference TRBV5-6 and TRBJ2-5, the CDR3 gives the full variable domain: DAGVTQSPTHLIKTRGQQVTLRCSPKSGHDTVSWYQQALGQGPQFIFQYYEEEERQRGNFPDRFSGHQFPNYSSELNVNALLLGDSALYLCASSWIMSQGTQYFGPGTRLLVL.

V usage is TRBV20-1 and J usage is TRBJ2-7; D possibly corresponds to TRBD2 (6 bases). The CDR3 length is 13 residues. CDR1 and CDR2 from the germline V gene are DFQATT and SNEGSKA (reference sequence). Trimming took off 0 bases at V and 3 bases at J, with 9 bases between the two ends. CDR3 nucleotides: TGCAGTGCTAGAGACTGGAGGGGCTACGAGCAGTACTTC. Translation gives CSARDWRGYEQYF.

The rearrangement links TRBV24-1 to TRBJ2-2, with unresolved D. CDR3 length equals 14 residues. Germline loops: CDR1 KGHDR, CDR2 SFDVKD. The ends were cut back, 5 bases at V and 4 bases at J, with 10 bases in the middle. In DNA form, the CDR3 reads TGTGCCACCAGTGGTTCGGGCAGCACCGGGGAGCTGTTTTTT. Its protein is CATSGSGSTGELFF.

This clonotype was recorded once. The chain combines TRBV5-6 with TRBJ2-1, with a weak D call TRBD2 (6 bases). V lost 3 bases and J lost 13, with 11 bases in between. Germline V lookup: CDR1 SGHDT, CDR2 YYEEEE. The CDR3 sequence is 11 residues long. The CDR3 DNA follows: TGTGCCAGCAGCTCTCCGGGAGTACAGTTCTTC. Its protein is CASSSPGVQFF.

This clonotype was recorded once. The junction does not match germline at one end; this may be a read error. The CDR3 reads CASSLGGLTIAEVSSF. CDR3 in DNA: TGTGCCAGCAGCTTAGGAGGCCTTACCATAGCCGAGGTTTCGTCATTC. The chain carries TRBV7-9 and TRBJ2-7, with unresolved D. Germline V gene sequence: CDR1 SEHNR, CDR2 FQNEAQ (reference sequence). CDR3 length equals 16 residues.

The rearrangement links TRBV2 to TRBJ2-1; unclear D gene. Trimming took 2 bases from V and 0 from J, leaving 8 bases between them. This CDR3 has 15 residues. Germline CDR1 SNHLY, CDR2 FYNNEI. CDR3 protein: CASSESDSSYNEQFF. In nucleotides, the CDR3 is TGTGCCAGCAGTGAATCCGATAGCTCCTACAATGAGCAGTTCTTC.

This rearrangement joins TRBV20-1 to TRBJ1-5; D is uncertain. Germline V gene data show CDR1 as DFQATT and CDR2 as SNEGSKA (reference sequence). Trimming took 0 bases from V and 0 from J, leaving 9 bases between them. The CDR3 totals 15 residues. The CDR3 nucleotides read TGCAGTGCTAGAGAGGGAAGGAGTAGCAATCAGCCCCAGCATTTT. Amino acids: CSAREGRSSNQPQHF.

The rearrangement links TRBV4-2 to TRBJ2-5, with a weak D call TRBD2 (5 bases). Trimming took 0 bases from V and 4 from J, leaving 15 bases between them. Germline loops: CDR1 LGHNA, CDR2 YNFKEQ. The CDR3 is made up of 16 amino acids. Here the CDR3 reads CASSQDREGAGETQYF. For the CDR3, the DNA is TGTGCCAGCAGCCAAGATCGAGAGGGCGCAGGAGAGACCCAGTACTTC.

The rearrangement joins TRBV2 to TRBJ2-7; D is uncertain. The CDR3 runs to 10 residues. Germline values: CDR1 SNHLY, CDR2 FYNNEI. The V gene lost 7 bases and the J gene lost 3 bases, with 4 bases spanning the gap. The DNA for the CDR3 is TGTGCCAGCAAAGGCTACGAGCAGTACTTC. This translates into CASKGYEQYF.

The chain combines TRBV13 with TRBJ2-7, with 10 bases that match TRBD2. J lost 5 bases, V lost 4 bases, and 8 bases had no gene match. The CDR3 runs 15 residues. Germline-derived CDR1 and CDR2 are PRHDT and FYEKMQ (reference sequence). The CDR3 is CASSSLLAGAHEQYF. The CDR3 coding sequence is TGTGCCAGCAGCTCCCTCCTAGCGGGGGCTCACGAGCAGTACTTC.

V gene TRBV7-3 combines with J gene TRBJ2-2, with 8 bases that match TRBD2. The CDR3 spans 16 residues. CDR1 is SGHTA, CDR2 FQGTGA, per germline. After removal of 0 bases from V and 6 bases from J, the junction contained 6 bases not matched to a gene. CDR3 residues: CASSLTQSGSAGELFF. The DNA of the CDR3 is TGTGCCAGCAGCTTAACACAGAGCGGGAGTGCCGGGGAGCTGTTTTTT.

The gene calls are TRBV7-9 and TRBJ2-3; no clear D. Germline CDR1 SEHNR, CDR2 FQNEAQ (reference sequence). This CDR3 comprises 14 residues. V lost 5 bases and J lost 2, with 11 bases in between. The CDR3 DNA follows: TGTGCCAGCAGCCCCCGGCAGCACACAGATACGCAGTATTTT. The encoded protein is CASSPRQHTDTQYF.

About this clonotype: One end of the junction does not line up with germline, which may come from a read error. The chain links TRBV6-5 to TRBJ1-2; D remains ambiguous. The CDR3 extends over 14 amino acids. CDR1 is MNHEY and CDR2 is SVGAGI in the germline V gene. In DNA, the CDR3 is TGTGTCAGCACCTACCGTGACGGTGCCTATGGCTACACCTTC. Its translation is CVSTYRDGAYGYTF.

This chain joins TRBV9 and TRBJ1-1; D unresolved. Germline lookup yields CDR1 SGDLS and CDR2 YYNGEE. V lost 0 bases to trimming and J lost 0 bases, with 12 bases between them. The CDR3 is 16 residues long. In DNA form, the CDR3 reads TGTGCCAGCAGCGTAGAGGGCGACTCGGTGAACACTGAAGCTTTCTTT. Its translation: CASSVEGDSVNTEAFF.